One T cell receptor (beta chain) is described in this entry. Measured with immunoSEQ multiplex PCR; TCRdb has only the in-frame clones, and not every one. Of around 690,000 clones listed, 90% are singletons. Germline V gene data show CDR1 as SGHRS and CDR2 as YFSETQ. The V and J ends lost 0 bases and 4 bases, in that order; junction bases with no gene match: 6. The CDR3 is 16 residues long. This entry belongs to a study of shared clonotypes between healthy human individuals. Sequencing input: memory CD8+ T cells from PBMCs. Subset indicated: CD45RO+ cells pooled with CCR7-negative TemRA cells. V gene TRBV5-1 combines with J gene TRBJ2-1, with 8 bases matching TRBD2. The sequence came from a man younger than 30 in good health. Some clones in this sample may be carry-over from other donors' samples. The CDR3 protein is CASSLGAGGFYNEQFF. The CDR3, as DNA: TGCGCCAGCAGCTTGGGGGCGGGAGGATTTTACAATGAGCAGTTCTTC.